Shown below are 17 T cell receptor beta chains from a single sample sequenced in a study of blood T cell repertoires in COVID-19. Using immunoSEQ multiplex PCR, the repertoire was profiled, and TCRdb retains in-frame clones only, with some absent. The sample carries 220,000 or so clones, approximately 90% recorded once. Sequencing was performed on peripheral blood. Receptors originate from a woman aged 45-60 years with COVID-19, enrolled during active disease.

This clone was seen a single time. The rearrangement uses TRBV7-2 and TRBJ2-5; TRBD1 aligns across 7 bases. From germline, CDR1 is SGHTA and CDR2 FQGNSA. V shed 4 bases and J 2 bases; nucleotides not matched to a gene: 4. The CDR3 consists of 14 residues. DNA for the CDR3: TGTGCCAGCAGCTATTGGGACAGTCAAGAGACCCAGTACTTC. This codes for CASSYWDSQETQYF.

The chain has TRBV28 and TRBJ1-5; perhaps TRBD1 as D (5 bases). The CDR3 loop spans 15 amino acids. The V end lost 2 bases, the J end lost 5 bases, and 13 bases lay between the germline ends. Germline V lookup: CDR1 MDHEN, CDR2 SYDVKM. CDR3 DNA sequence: TGTGCCAGCAGTTTACGTTGGGGGGGGGATCAGCCCCAGCATTTT. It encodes CASSLRWGGDQPQHF.

The CDR3 reads CASSSLGGASTDTQYF. For the CDR3, the DNA is TGCGCCAGCTCGTCACTCGGGGGGGCCAGCACAGATACGCAGTATTTT. The chain combines TRBV4-1 with TRBJ2-3; 8 positions agree with TRBD2. This CDR3 contains 16 residues. Germline V gene data show CDR1 as MGHRA and CDR2 as YSYEKL. Germline trimming cut 8 bases from V and 0 bases from J; bases unmatched to any gene: 10.

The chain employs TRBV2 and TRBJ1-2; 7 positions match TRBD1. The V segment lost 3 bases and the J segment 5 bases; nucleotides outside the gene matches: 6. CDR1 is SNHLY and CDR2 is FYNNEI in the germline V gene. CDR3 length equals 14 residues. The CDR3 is CASSEGTAAYGYTF. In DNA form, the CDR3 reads TGTGCCAGCAGTGAGGGGACAGCGGCATATGGCTACACCTTC. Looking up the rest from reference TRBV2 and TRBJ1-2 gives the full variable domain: EPEVTQTPSHQVTQMGQEVILRCVPISNHLYFYWYRQILGQKVEFLVSFYNNEISEKSEIFDDQFSVERPDGSNFTLKIRSTKLEDSAMYFCASSEGTAAYGYTFGSGTRLTVV.

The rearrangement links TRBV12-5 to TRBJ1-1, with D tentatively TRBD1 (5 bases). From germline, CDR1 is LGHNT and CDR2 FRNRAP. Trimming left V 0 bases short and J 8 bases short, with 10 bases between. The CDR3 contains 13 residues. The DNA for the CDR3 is TGTGCTAGTGGTTTGGTACGCAGGGCCGAAGCTTTCTTT. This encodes CASGLVRRAEAFF.

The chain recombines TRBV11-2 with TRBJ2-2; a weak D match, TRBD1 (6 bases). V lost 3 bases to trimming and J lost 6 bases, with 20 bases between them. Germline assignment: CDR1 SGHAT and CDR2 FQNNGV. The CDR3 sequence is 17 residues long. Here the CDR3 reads CASSFRSQGTASGELFF. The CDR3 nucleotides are TGTGCCAGCAGCTTCCGTAGCCAGGGGACCGCCTCCGGGGAGCTGTTTTTT.

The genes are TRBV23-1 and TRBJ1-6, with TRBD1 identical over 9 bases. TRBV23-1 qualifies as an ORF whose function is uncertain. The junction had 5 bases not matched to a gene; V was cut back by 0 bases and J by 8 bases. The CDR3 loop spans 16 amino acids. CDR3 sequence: CASSQSMRDRDSPLHF. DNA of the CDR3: TGCGCCAGCAGTCAATCTATGCGGGACAGGGATTCACCCCTCCACTTT.

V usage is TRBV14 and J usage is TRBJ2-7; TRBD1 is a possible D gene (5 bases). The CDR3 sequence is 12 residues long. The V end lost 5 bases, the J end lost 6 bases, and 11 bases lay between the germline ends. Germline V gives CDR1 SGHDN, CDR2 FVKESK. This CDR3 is CASSEKRGEQYF. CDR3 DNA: TGTGCCAGCAGCGAAAAAAGGGGCGAGCAGTACTTC.

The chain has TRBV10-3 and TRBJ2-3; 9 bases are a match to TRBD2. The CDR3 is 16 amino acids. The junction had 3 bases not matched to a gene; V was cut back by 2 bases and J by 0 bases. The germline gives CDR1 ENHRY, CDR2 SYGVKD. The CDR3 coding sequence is TGTGCCATCAGTGAGCAAGCGGGGGGAAGCACAGATACGCAGTATTTT. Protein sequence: CAISEQAGGSTDTQYF.

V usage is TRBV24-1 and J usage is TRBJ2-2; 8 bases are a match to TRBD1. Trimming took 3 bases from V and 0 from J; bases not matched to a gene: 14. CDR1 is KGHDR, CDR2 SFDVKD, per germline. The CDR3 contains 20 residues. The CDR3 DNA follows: TGTGCCACCAGTGATCCCGGGACAGGAAAGGGAAAAACGAACACCGGGGAGCTGTTTTTT. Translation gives CATSDPGTGKGKTNTGELFF.

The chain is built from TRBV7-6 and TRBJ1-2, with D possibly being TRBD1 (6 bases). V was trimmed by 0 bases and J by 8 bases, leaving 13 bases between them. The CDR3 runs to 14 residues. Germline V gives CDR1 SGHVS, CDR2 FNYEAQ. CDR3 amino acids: CASSLALGAGGYTF. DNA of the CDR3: TGTGCCAGCAGCTTAGCCCTGGGGGCCGGAGGCTACACCTTC.

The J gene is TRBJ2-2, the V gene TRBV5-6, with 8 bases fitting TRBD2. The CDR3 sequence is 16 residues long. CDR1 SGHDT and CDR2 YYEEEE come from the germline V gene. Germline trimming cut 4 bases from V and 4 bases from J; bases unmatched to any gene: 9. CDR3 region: CASSRRGGPGTGELFF. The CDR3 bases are TGTGCCAGCAGCCGCCGGGGGGGCCCGGGCACCGGGGAGCTGTTTTTT.

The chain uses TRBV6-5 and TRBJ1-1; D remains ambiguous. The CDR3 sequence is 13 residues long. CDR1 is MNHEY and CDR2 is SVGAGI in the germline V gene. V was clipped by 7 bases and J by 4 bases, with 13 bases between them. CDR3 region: CASTVDLGTEAFF. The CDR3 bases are TGTGCCAGCACCGTCGATCTAGGCACTGAAGCTTTCTTT.

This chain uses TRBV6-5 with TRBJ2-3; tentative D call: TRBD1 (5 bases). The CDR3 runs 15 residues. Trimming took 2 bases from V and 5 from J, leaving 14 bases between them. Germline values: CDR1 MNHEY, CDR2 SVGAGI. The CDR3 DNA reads TGTGCCAGCAGTTACCAGGGTCGCCGAGGAGATACGCAGTATTTT. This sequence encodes CASSYQGRRGDTQYF.

The CDR3 sequence: CASSRDPGTEAFF. CDR3 in DNA: TGTGCCAGCAGCCGAGACCCGGGGACTGAAGCTTTCTTT. J is TRBJ1-1 and V is TRBV7-3; no clear D. Looked up from germline, CDR1 is SGHTA and CDR2 is FQGTGA. Deletions cut 5 bases from V and 5 bases from J, with 12 bases between. The CDR3 covers 13 residues.

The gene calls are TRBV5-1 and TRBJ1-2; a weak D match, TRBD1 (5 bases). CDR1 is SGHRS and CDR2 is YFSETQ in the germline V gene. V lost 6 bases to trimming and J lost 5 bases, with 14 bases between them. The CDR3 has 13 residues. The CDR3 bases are TGCGCCAGCACCCAGGGTTCTGGGTATGGCTACACCTTC. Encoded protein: CASTQGSGYGYTF.

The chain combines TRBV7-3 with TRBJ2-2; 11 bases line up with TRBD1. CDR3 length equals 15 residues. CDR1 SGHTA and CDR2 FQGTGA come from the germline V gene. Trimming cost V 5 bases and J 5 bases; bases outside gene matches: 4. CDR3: CASSRTGGQTGELFF. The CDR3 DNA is TGTGCCAGCAGCCGGACAGGGGGCCAAACCGGGGAGCTGTTTTTT.